These T cell receptor beta chains were read from a single sample in a study of cytomegalovirus exposure and HLA in healthy donors. Method: immunoSEQ multiplex PCR; TCRdb's copy keeps in-frame clones and lacks some. The top ten clones hold approximately 17% of a sample with tens of thousands of clones, around 80% of them seen once. Sequenced sample: PBMCs. The receptors originated from a man aged 65-85 years in good health and CMV-seropositive. Both conserved end residues are part of each CDR3. Fields, in order: D gene, V gene, clone size, J gene, CDR3 DNA, CDR3 protein. A D gene is named only where the DNA matches it firmly. A clone size is listed for some rows: how often the clone was seen (once, few, many), or a class if it is expanded.

d_call: TRBD1
v_call: TRBV5-1
clone_size: -
j_call: TRBJ1-2
cdr3_nt: TGCGCCAGCAGCTTGGAATTGGCAGGGGGTGCCTACACCTTC
cdr3_aa: CASSLELAGGAYTF

d_call: TRBD1
v_call: TRBV11-2
clone_size: -
j_call: TRBJ1-2
cdr3_nt: TGTGCCAGCAGCTTAGATCCTGACAGGGGGCGGCACTATGGCTACACCTTC
cdr3_aa: CASSLDPDRGRHYGYTF

d_call: -
v_call: TRBV14
clone_size: -
j_call: TRBJ2-5
cdr3_nt: TGTGCCAGCAGCCAATGGGCTTATTCAGAGACCCAGTACTTC
cdr3_aa: CASSQWAYSETQYF

d_call: -
v_call: TRBV7-9
clone_size: -
j_call: TRBJ1-3
cdr3_nt: TGTGCCAGCAGCTTACAACCGGTGGCTGGAAACACCATATATTTT
cdr3_aa: CASSLQPVAGNTIYF

d_call: -
v_call: TRBV9
clone_size: -
j_call: TRBJ2-2
cdr3_nt: TGTGCCAGCAGCGCAGGGACCGGGGAGCTGTTTTTT
cdr3_aa: CASSAGTGELFF

d_call: TRBD2
v_call: TRBV28
clone_size: -
j_call: TRBJ2-7
cdr3_nt: TGTGCCAGCAGCTCCGGACTAGCGGGACTCTACGAGCAGTACTTC
cdr3_aa: CASSSGLAGLYEQYF

d_call: -
v_call: TRBV7-9
clone_size: -
j_call: TRBJ2-5
cdr3_nt: TGTGCCAGCAGCCAACGACAGATCCAAGAGACCCAGTACTTC
cdr3_aa: CASSQRQIQETQYF

d_call: TRBD2
v_call: TRBV6-5
clone_size: -
j_call: TRBJ2-3
cdr3_nt: TGTGCCAGCAGTCAACTAGCGGGAGACACAGATACGCAGTATTTT
cdr3_aa: CASSQLAGDTDTQYF

d_call: TRBD1
v_call: TRBV15
clone_size: -
j_call: TRBJ1-5
cdr3_nt: TGTGCCACCAGCAGCAACAGGGGTAATCAGCCCCAGCATTTT
cdr3_aa: CATSSNRGNQPQHF

d_call: TRBD1
v_call: TRBV7-9
clone_size: once
j_call: TRBJ2-3
cdr3_nt: TGTGCCAGCACCATTGGACAGGGGGCAGATACGCAGTATTTT
cdr3_aa: CASTIGQGADTQYF

d_call: -
v_call: TRBV6-1
clone_size: -
j_call: TRBJ2-7
cdr3_nt: TGTGCCAGCAGTCCGAGGAGGGGGCAGGCCGAGCAGTACTTC
cdr3_aa: CASSPRRGQAEQYF

d_call: TRBD2
v_call: TRBV29-1
clone_size: -
j_call: TRBJ2-3
cdr3_nt: TGCAGCGTCCAGACTAGCGGGAGCACAGATACGCAGTATTTT
cdr3_aa: CSVQTSGSTDTQYF

d_call: -
v_call: TRBV6-5
clone_size: -
j_call: TRBJ2-3
cdr3_nt: TGTGCCAGCAGTTATGACAGTAGCACAGATACGCAGTATTTT
cdr3_aa: CASSYDSSTDTQYF

d_call: TRBD2
v_call: TRBV7-8
clone_size: -
j_call: TRBJ2-7
cdr3_nt: TGTGCCAGCAGCTTAGTAGCCAGCGGGAGTATTAACTACGAGCAGTACTTC
cdr3_aa: CASSLVASGSINYEQYF

d_call: -
v_call: TRBV13
clone_size: -
j_call: TRBJ2-7
cdr3_nt: TGTGCCAGCAGCACGGGACATTCCTCCTACGAGCAGTACTTC
cdr3_aa: CASSTGHSSYEQYF

d_call: TRBD1
v_call: TRBV11-2
clone_size: -
j_call: TRBJ1-1
cdr3_nt: TGTGCCAGCAGCTACCGGACAGGGTCAACTGAAGCTTTCTTT
cdr3_aa: CASSYRTGSTEAFF

d_call: TRBD2
v_call: TRBV30
clone_size: -
j_call: TRBJ2-7
cdr3_nt: TGTGCCTGGAGTCCCGGACTAGCGGGAGAGTCGCAGTACTTC
cdr3_aa: CAWSPGLAGESQYF

d_call: -
v_call: TRBV10-2
clone_size: few
j_call: TRBJ2-3
cdr3_nt: TGCGCCAGCAGTGAGGGGCGGGCCTGGCAGGTGGATACGCAGTATTTT
cdr3_aa: CASSEGRAWQVDTQYF

d_call: -
v_call: TRBV29-1
clone_size: few
j_call: TRBJ1-1
cdr3_nt: TGCAGCGTTGAAGATAGGAACACTGAAGCTTTCTTT
cdr3_aa: CSVEDRNTEAFF

d_call: TRBD1
v_call: TRBV12-5
clone_size: few
j_call: TRBJ1-5
cdr3_nt: TGTGCTAGTGGTTTGCCCGGGACAGGGGGCGAAAGGAAGCCCCAGCATTTT
cdr3_aa: CASGLPGTGGERKPQHF

d_call: TRBD1
v_call: TRBV5-4
clone_size: -
j_call: TRBJ2-2
cdr3_nt: TGTGCCAGCAGCTCGTCGGGGACAGCCACCGGGGAGCTGTTTTTT
cdr3_aa: CASSSSGTATGELFF

d_call: TRBD2
v_call: TRBV5-6
clone_size: -
j_call: TRBJ2-7
cdr3_nt: TGTGCCAGCAGCGTACTAGCGGAGCAGTACTTC
cdr3_aa: CASSVLAEQYF

d_call: -
v_call: TRBV7-2
clone_size: -
j_call: TRBJ2-1
cdr3_nt: TGTGCCAGCAGCCCCCGAGGGGGGGGGCTAAATGAGCAGTTCTTC
cdr3_aa: CASSPRGGGLNEQFF

d_call: TRBD1
v_call: TRBV2
clone_size: -
j_call: TRBJ2-2
cdr3_nt: TGTGCCAGCAGAGGGGGCACCGGAGAGCTGTTTTTT
cdr3_aa: CASRGGTGELFF

d_call: -
v_call: TRBV25-1
clone_size: -
j_call: TRBJ2-7
cdr3_nt: TGTGCCAGCAGTTCTCGGACTCTCTCCTACGAGCAGTACTTC
cdr3_aa: CASSSRTLSYEQYF

d_call: -
v_call: TRBV5-8
clone_size: -
j_call: TRBJ1-6
cdr3_nt: TGTGCCAGCAGCTTCCACCTCGGGGGGCCTCAGTGGAATTCACCCCTCCACTTT
cdr3_aa: CASSFHLGGPQWNSPLHF

d_call: TRBD1
v_call: TRBV6-1
clone_size: -
j_call: TRBJ2-7
cdr3_nt: TGTGCCAGCAGTGAATATGGGGGACAGGGGGCTTACGAGCAGTACTTC
cdr3_aa: CASSEYGGQGAYEQYF

d_call: -
v_call: TRBV18
clone_size: -
j_call: TRBJ2-5
cdr3_nt: TGTGCCAGCTCACCACCGTCCGGGTTCCAAGAGACCCAGTACTTC
cdr3_aa: CASSPPSGFQETQYF

d_call: -
v_call: TRBV4-1
clone_size: few
j_call: TRBJ2-5
cdr3_nt: TGCGCCAGCAGCCAAGTTCCCGGGGAGGCCACCACCCAGTACTTC
cdr3_aa: CASSQVPGEATTQYF

d_call: -
v_call: TRBV11-2
clone_size: -
j_call: TRBJ2-7
cdr3_nt: TGTGCCAGCAGCTTTCTGACAGAGACGCCGGACGAGCAGTACTTC
cdr3_aa: CASSFLTETPDEQYF

d_call: -
v_call: TRBV18
clone_size: -
j_call: TRBJ2-7
cdr3_nt: TGTGCCAGCTCACTGGGGGGACAGTTTCCCTACGAGCAGTACTTC
cdr3_aa: CASSLGGQFPYEQYF

d_call: -
v_call: TRBV28
clone_size: once
j_call: TRBJ2-7
cdr3_nt: TGTGCCAGCAGCCGGACTGAAACCTACGAGCAGTACTTC
cdr3_aa: CASSRTETYEQYF

d_call: -
v_call: TRBV5-1
clone_size: -
j_call: TRBJ2-3
cdr3_nt: TGCGCCACTTCGACCGGACTCGAGTTGGATACGCAGTATTTT
cdr3_aa: CATSTGLELDTQYF

d_call: -
v_call: TRBV7-2
clone_size: -
j_call: TRBJ2-7
cdr3_nt: TGTGCCAGCAGCTTAGCCGCAGGGGGAGGAACCTACGAGCAGTACTTC
cdr3_aa: CASSLAAGGGTYEQYF

d_call: TRBD1
v_call: TRBV11-2
clone_size: -
j_call: TRBJ2-2
cdr3_nt: TGTGCCAGCAGGCGACAGGGGGCACTCACCGGGGAGCTGTTTTTT
cdr3_aa: CASRRQGALTGELFF

d_call: -
v_call: TRBV4-2
clone_size: -
j_call: TRBJ1-2
cdr3_nt: TGTGCCAGCAGGGATGGGGGGGCGCATGGCTACACCTTC
cdr3_aa: CASRDGGAHGYTF

d_call: TRBD1
v_call: TRBV19
clone_size: -
j_call: TRBJ2-7
cdr3_nt: TGTGCCAGTAGTATCCGGGACAGGGGCCCCTACGAGCAGTACTTC
cdr3_aa: CASSIRDRGPYEQYF

d_call: -
v_call: TRBV5-1
clone_size: once
j_call: TRBJ2-7
cdr3_nt: TGCGCCAGCAGCTTGGGCGACGAGCAGTACTTC
cdr3_aa: CASSLGDEQYF

d_call: TRBD1
v_call: TRBV10-3
clone_size: -
j_call: TRBJ1-2
cdr3_nt: TGTGCCATCGGACAGGAACCTAACTATGGCTACACCTTC
cdr3_aa: CAIGQEPNYGYTF

d_call: TRBD2
v_call: TRBV30
clone_size: -
j_call: TRBJ2-1
cdr3_nt: TGTGCCTGGAAATTCGGACTAGCGGGTTTATTGGAGTTCTTC
cdr3_aa: CAWKFGLAGLLEFF

d_call: -
v_call: TRBV10-2
clone_size: -
j_call: TRBJ2-7
cdr3_nt: TGCGCCAGCCGGGACGGGCGGGGCACCTACGAGCAGTACTTC
cdr3_aa: CASRDGRGTYEQYF

d_call: TRBD1
v_call: TRBV2
clone_size: -
j_call: TRBJ1-5
cdr3_nt: TGTGCCAGCAGAGCCGGGACAGGGTTTCAGCCCCAGCATTTT
cdr3_aa: CASRAGTGFQPQHF

d_call: TRBD1
v_call: TRBV30
clone_size: -
j_call: TRBJ2-2
cdr3_nt: TGTGCCTGGAGTAGGCAGGGGGCAACCGGGGAGCTGTTTTTT
cdr3_aa: CAWSRQGATGELFF

d_call: TRBD2
v_call: TRBV29-1
clone_size: -
j_call: TRBJ2-2
cdr3_nt: TGCAGCGTTAGGACTAGCGGGCGGGGGGGTTTGGCCGGGGAGCTGTTTTTT
cdr3_aa: CSVRTSGRGGLAGELFF

d_call: TRBD1
v_call: TRBV2
clone_size: -
j_call: TRBJ1-5
cdr3_nt: TGTGCCAGCAGAACAGGGGGCTGGAGCAATCAGCCCCAGCATTTT
cdr3_aa: CASRTGGWSNQPQHF

d_call: -
v_call: TRBV6-5
clone_size: -
j_call: TRBJ1-1
cdr3_nt: TGTGCCAGCAGTTACTCGACAGGTTGGACTGAAGCTTTCTTT
cdr3_aa: CASSYSTGWTEAFF